One and the same sample provided the 16 T cell receptor beta chains below, sequenced in a study of memory B cells and T cells in multiple sclerosis. Assay: immunoSEQ multiplex PCR; the TCRdb copy retains only in-frame clones and omits some. The sample shows roughly 14,000 clones, almost 70% of them seen only once. Sequenced: memory (CD45RO+) CD4+ T cells from blood. These receptors originate from a human donor with multiple sclerosis.

The rearrangement joins TRBV28 to TRBJ2-7; TRBD1 aligns across 10 bases. J lost 1 base, V lost 3 bases, and 3 bases had no gene match. This CDR3 is built from 15 residues. The V gene's germline CDR1 is MDHEN and CDR2 SYDVKM. The CDR3 region has the DNA TGTGCCAGCAGTTTGGCGGGACAGGGGTCCTACGAGCAGTACTTC. Amino acid sequence: CASSLAGQGSYEQYF. Looking up the rest from reference TRBV28 and TRBJ2-7 gives the full variable domain: DVKVTQSSRYLVKRTGEKVFLECVQDMDHENMFWYRQDPGLGLRLIYFSYDVKMKEKGDIPEGYSVSREKKERFSLILESASTNQTSMYLCASSLAGQGSYEQYFGPGTRLTVT.

This chain joins TRBV7-3 and TRBJ1-1, with a tentative D call TRBD1 (5 bases). There are 13 residues in the CDR3. Germline-derived CDR1 and CDR2 are SGHTA and FQGTGA. V was cut by 4 bases and J by 12 bases, with 18 bases left in between. The CDR3 spells CASSSGDGLKTFF. The CDR3, as DNA: TGTGCCAGCAGCTCGGGGGACGGACTGAAGACTTTCTTT.

The rearrangement links TRBV29-1 to TRBJ1-1, with D perhaps matching TRBD1 (5 bases). The CDR3 runs to 13 residues. The ends were cut back, 1 base at V and 7 bases at J, with 13 bases in the middle. Germline V gene lookup returns CDR1 SQVTM and CDR2 ANQGSEA. Here the CDR3 reads CSVEGYGANEAFF. The CDR3 region has the DNA TGCAGCGTTGAAGGTTATGGGGCCAATGAAGCTTTCTTT.

This clone has a single count. V usage is TRBV7-9 and J usage is TRBJ2-3; TRBD2 agrees at 13 bases. This CDR3 is 16 amino acids long. Germline V gene lookup returns CDR1 SEHNR and CDR2 FQNEAQ (reference sequence). The ends lost 5 bases at V and 3 bases at J; junction bases unmatched: 5. CDR3 nucleotides: TGTGCCAGCAGCCGTACTAGCGGGGGGGCGACAGATACGCAGTATTTT. Its protein is CASSRTSGGATDTQYF.

The chain links TRBV13 to TRBJ1-2, with D tentatively TRBD1 (5 bases). Per the germline V gene, CDR1 is PRHDT and CDR2 is FYEKMQ (reference sequence). V was cut by 8 bases and J by 6 bases, with 16 bases left in between. The CDR3 consists of 13 residues. CDR3 sequence (DNA): TGTGCCAGCGGGGCCAGGGATAGGCATGGCTACACCTTC. This encodes CASGARDRHGYTF.

The V gene is TRBV5-1, the J gene TRBJ1-6; maybe TRBD1 (6 bases). The germline V and J ends were trimmed by 4 bases and 7 bases, with 12 bases remaining between them. The CDR3 is 14 residues long. Germline CDR1 and CDR2: SGHRS and YFSETQ. The CDR3: CASSHSTGNSPLHF. CDR3 nucleotide sequence: TGCGCCAGCAGCCACTCGACAGGAAATTCACCCCTCCACTTT. The complete variable domain, with remaining parts taken from reference TRBV5-1 and TRBJ1-6, reads KAGVTQTPRYLIKTRGQQVTLSCSPISGHRSVSWYQQTPGQGLQFLFEYFSETQRNKGNFPGRFSGRQFSNSRSEMNVSTLELGDSALYLCASSHSTGNSPLHFGNGTRLTVT.

The chain carries TRBV7-3 and TRBJ1-1; D not certain. The CDR3 length is 14 residues. Germline V CDR1 and CDR2: SGHTA, FQGTGA. V was pared by 4 bases and J by 7 bases, with 16 bases between. CDR3 amino acids: CASSSDRVEGEAFF. The CDR3 region has the DNA TGTGCCAGCAGCTCTGACCGGGTGGAGGGTGAAGCTTTCTTT.

In its sample, this clone was seen a few times. The chain combines TRBV19 with TRBJ1-2; possibly TRBD1 for D (6 bases). The CDR3 totals 14 residues. V shed 7 bases and J shed 1 base, with 13 bases lying between them. CDR1 and CDR2 from the germline V gene are LNHDA and SQIVND (reference sequence). CDR3 coding DNA: TGTGCCAGTAACCTCGACAGGTTTAACTATGGCTACACCTTC. Translated, it gives CASNLDRFNYGYTF. Looking up the rest from reference TRBV19 and TRBJ1-2 gives the full variable domain: DGGITQSPKYLFRKEGQNVTLSCEQNLNHDAMYWYRQDPGQGLRLIYYSQIVNDFQKGDIAEGYSVSREKKESFPLTVTSAQKNPTAFYLCASNLDRFNYGYTFGSGTRLTVV.

The chain recombines TRBV5-1 with TRBJ2-7, with TRBD2 matching over 13 bases. This CDR3 has 15 amino acids. Germline CDR1 reads SGHRS; CDR2 reads YFSETQ. Losses at the gene ends were 2 bases for V and 4 bases for J; bases not matched to a gene: 3. The CDR3 nucleotides are TGCGCCAGCAGCTTACTAGCGGGGGGGCCTTACGAGCAGTACTTC. This sequence encodes CASSLLAGGPYEQYF.

Only a few counts were recorded for this clone. The rearrangement joins TRBV14 to TRBJ1-6, with D hard to call. The CDR3 is 14 amino acids. CDR1 SGHDN and CDR2 FVKESK come from the germline V gene. V gave up 0 bases and J gave up 4 bases, with 4 bases separating them. For the CDR3, the DNA is TGTGCCAGCAGCCAAGAACGGTATAATTCACCCCTCCACTTT. Translating gives CASSQERYNSPLHF. Full variable domain (outside the CDR3, taken from reference TRBV14 and TRBJ1-6): EAGVTQFPSHSVIEKGQTVTLRCDPISGHDNLYWYRRVMGKEIKFLLHFVKESKQDESGMPNNRFLAERTGGTYSTLKVQPAELEDSGVYFCASSQERYNSPLHFGNGTRLTVT.

This rearrangement joins TRBV29-1 to TRBJ1-2, with D perhaps TRBD1 (6 bases). The CDR3 has 15 residues. The V and J ends lost 7 bases and 4 bases respectively, with 22 bases between them. The germline gives CDR1 SQVTM, CDR2 ANQGSEA. As DNA, the CDR3 is TGCAGCGCATTTCTGGACAGCCCGAAGATCTATGGCTACACCTTC. Amino acids: CSAFLDSPKIYGYTF.

This clone has more than one count but fewer than ten. The V call is TRBV6-1, the J call TRBJ2-7; 8 bases fit TRBD1. CDR3 length: 12 amino acids. Losses at the gene ends were 9 bases for V and 5 bases for J; bases not matched to a gene: 6. From germline, CDR1 is MNHNS and CDR2 SASEGT. In DNA, the CDR3 is TGTGCCAGTCGGACAGGGTTGAACGAGCAGTACTTC. Translation gives CASRTGLNEQYF.

The chain combines TRBV27 with TRBJ2-7; D is uncertain. CDR1 and CDR2 (germline): MNHEY, SMNVEV (reference sequence). This CDR3 has 13 residues. Trimming stripped 0 bases from V and 3 bases from J, with 6 bases between. Here the CDR3 reads CASSLSRFYEQYF. Here the CDR3 DNA reads TGTGCCAGCAGTTTATCGCGTTTCTACGAGCAGTACTTC.

The chain links TRBV13 to TRBJ1-5, with D perhaps TRBD1 (6 bases). Trimming removed 5 bases from V and 0 bases from J, with 8 bases in between. The V gene's germline CDR1 is PRHDT and CDR2 FYEKMQ (reference sequence). The CDR3 runs to 14 residues. Here the CDR3 DNA reads TGTGCCAGCAGCCTACAGGGTAGCAATCAGCCCCAGCATTTT. Translation gives CASSLQGSNQPQHF.

The rearrangement uses TRBV29-1 and TRBJ2-2; TRBD1 matches 9 bases. This CDR3 is built from 13 residues. V was clipped by 4 bases and J by 4 bases; unmatched bases: 1. Germline V gives CDR1 SQVTM, CDR2 ANQGSEA. In DNA, the CDR3 is TGCAGCGTTGGACAGGGGGTCACCGGGGAGCTGTTTTTT. This translates into CSVGQGVTGELFF.

CDR3: CASSTPGTFPYGYTF. CDR3 nucleotide sequence: TGTGCCAGTAGTACCCCCGGGACATTTCCCTATGGCTACACCTTC. J is TRBJ1-2 and V is TRBV19; possible D gene TRBD1, 6 bases. The CDR3 has 15 amino acids. The V end lost 4 bases, the J end lost 4 bases, and 16 bases lay between the germline ends. The germline CDR1 and CDR2 sequences are LNHDA and SQIVND (reference sequence).